Sequencing of this TCR beta chain was carried out in a study of blood T cell repertoires in COVID-19. Study context: Italy, Spain and the United States were the sources of the convalescent and acute COVID-19 samples. PBMCs, B-cell-depleted T cells, or T cells were the source of the cDNA or gDNA that made up the material.

Original processing notes: Reference gene primer amplification yielded estimated nucleated cell counts. Sequencing used immunoSEQ multiplex PCR; TCRdb keeps in-frame clones, though not all of them. The V and J calls and the clone size are those of that table, but D and trimming were determined from the DNA. Found here are tens of thousands of clones, 70% to 90% of them singletons; the top ten hold about 6.4%. The sequencing sample was made of peripheral blood. This clonotype originated in a woman in her sixties or seventies with acute or convalescent COVID-19.

This CDR3 reads CASSPPLYRTVYNSPLHF. CDR3 coding DNA: TGTGCCAGCAGCCCCCCTCTCTACAGGACAGTCTATAATTCACCCCTCCACTTT. The rearrangement uses TRBV7-9 and TRBJ1-6; TRBD1 might be the D (6 bases). Trimming left V 5 bases short and J 3 bases short, with 20 bases between. This CDR3 has 18 amino acids. Germline V gene lookup returns CDR1 SEHNR and CDR2 FQNEAQ (reference sequence).